This T cell receptor (beta chain) was captured by sequencing in a study of blood T cell repertoires in COVID-19 (dated by TCRdb to about 2020). Study-level background: Collaborator samples came from the United States, Italy and Spain and covered acute and convalescent phases of COVID-19. The prospective study material was composed of cDNA or gDNA derived from T cells, B-cell-depleted T cells, or PBMCs. The dataset comprised deeply sampled blood TCRbeta repertoires from subjects exposed to, actively infected with, or recovered from COVID-19. Samples came from the ongoing ImmuneRACE study (first 160 participants) plus 1,254 subjects from 6 global collaborators. Nearly every sample came with metadata listing a de-identified subject ID, COVID-19 status, age in years and sex. Where available, HLA class I and class II types were obtained from metadata supplied by the sample provider rather than from assay-based typing. A freely available public database, intended as a resource for researchers studying the immune response to SARS-CoV-2, is where the repertoires were released.

One collaborating source in Seattle enrolled patients during active infection and followed them longitudinally through the course of disease. The collaborating institutions used their own protocols to collect whole blood in K2EDTA tubes. For TCRbeta analysis, collaborators shipped samples as frozen whole blood, isolated PBMCs, or DNA extracted from either of those sample types. General findings and caveats noted by the study authors: Clinical and demographic metadata were provided uncurated, with the amount varying by source and participant.

CDR1 SNHLY and CDR2 FYNNEI were looked up in the germline V gene. V was cut back by 4 bases and J by 4 bases, leaving a gap of 12 bases between them. The CDR3 goes from the cysteine to the phenylalanine over 14 residues. Only the CDR3 DNA is retained, 42 bases long and in frame from the first base. About this clone itself: The clone's antigen remains unknown. The sample holds no much larger clone one base away, and base qualities are not on file.

The immunoSEQ Assay, a bias-controlled multiplex PCR, was used to amplify TCRbeta CDR3 regions from genomic DNA. As for the authors' bioinformatics: Nucleated cell counts per sample were estimated from amplification of reference gene primers within the assay. Sequence reads were collapsed and filtered to measure the absolute abundance of every unique TCRbeta CDR3 rearrangement. For each sample, productive Simpson clonality was calculated as the square root of Simpson's diversity index across productive rearrangements. Held by TCRdb, this immuneACCESS table contains in-frame sequences only and omits some clones. Under half of the omission traces to an unresolved V gene where checked; the cause of the rest is unknown. V and J calls and clone size are those listed in that table; D and trimming were worked out from the DNA. This sample lists 330,000 or so clones; approximately 86% were detected once. Of the sample, approximately 9.3% is held by the ten largest clones.

The receptor chain draws on TRBV2 and TRBJ2-3, with TRBD1 as a weak D call on 5 bases. Sequencing was done on a sample of peripheral blood. The TCR sequence derives from a man aged 30-40 years with COVID-19, enrolled during active disease. The DNA sequence follows: TGTGCCAGCAGTGTGTCAGGGTGGGCAGATACGCAGTATTTT. It translates to CASSVSGWADTQYF.